This T cell receptor beta chain was recorded in a study of blood T cell repertoires in COVID-19. Across the study: Samples representing acute and convalescent COVID-19 were sourced from the United States, Italy and Spain. The cDNA or gDNA used as material had been derived from T cells, B-cell-depleted T cells, or PBMCs.

Original data processing: Reference gene primer amplification in the assay estimated nucleated cell counts. The protocol was immunoSEQ multiplex PCR, while the TCRdb copy is restricted to in-frame clones and leaves out a portion. The V and J calls and clone size were taken over from that table, and D and trimming were inferred from the DNA. The table shows some 410,000 clones, with 88% occurring only once. The CDR3 loop spans 11 amino acids. Germline CDR1 SEHNR, CDR2 FQNEAQ (reference sequence). V was shortened by 4 bases and J by 13 bases, with 11 bases between the two germline ends. Donors were grouped by their self-reported clinical history.

This sequence joins TRBV7-9 and TRBJ2-1; the D gene is possibly TRBD2 (5 bases). The source material was PBMCs or T cells enriched from blood (not recorded which). This TCR came from a woman in her twenties or thirties with acute COVID-19. The CDR3 nucleotides are TGTGCCAGCAGCTCTAGGACTGAACAGTTCTTC. This gives the protein CASSSRTEQFF.